The TCR beta chain described here comes from a study of cytomegalovirus exposure and HLA in healthy donors. Only a few counts were recorded for this clone. Its antigen is unidentified. Trimming pared 2 bases from V and 0 bases from J, leaving 3 bases between. This CDR3 is 13 amino acids long. The germline V gene has CDR1 SGHTA and CDR2 FQGTGA. Both 60 Vbeta primers and 13 Jbeta primers went into the PCR. TCRdb's table, derived via immunoSEQ multiplex PCR, lists solely in-frame clones and lacks some. There are around 250,000 clones in the sample; 81% occur only once, and less than 8.5% lies in the top ten. Study findings and constraints: A later analysis reported that several of the most significant clusters appeared to be linked to common viral pathogens, among them Epstein-Barr virus.

Sequenced material: PBMCs. The genes are TRBV7-3 and TRBJ2-3; no firm D call. This clonotype was sampled from a woman in her sixties in good health and CMV-seropositive. The CDR3 sequence: CASSLPSTDTQYF. The CDR3 bases are TGTGCCAGCAGCTTACCGAGCACAGATACGCAGTATTTT.